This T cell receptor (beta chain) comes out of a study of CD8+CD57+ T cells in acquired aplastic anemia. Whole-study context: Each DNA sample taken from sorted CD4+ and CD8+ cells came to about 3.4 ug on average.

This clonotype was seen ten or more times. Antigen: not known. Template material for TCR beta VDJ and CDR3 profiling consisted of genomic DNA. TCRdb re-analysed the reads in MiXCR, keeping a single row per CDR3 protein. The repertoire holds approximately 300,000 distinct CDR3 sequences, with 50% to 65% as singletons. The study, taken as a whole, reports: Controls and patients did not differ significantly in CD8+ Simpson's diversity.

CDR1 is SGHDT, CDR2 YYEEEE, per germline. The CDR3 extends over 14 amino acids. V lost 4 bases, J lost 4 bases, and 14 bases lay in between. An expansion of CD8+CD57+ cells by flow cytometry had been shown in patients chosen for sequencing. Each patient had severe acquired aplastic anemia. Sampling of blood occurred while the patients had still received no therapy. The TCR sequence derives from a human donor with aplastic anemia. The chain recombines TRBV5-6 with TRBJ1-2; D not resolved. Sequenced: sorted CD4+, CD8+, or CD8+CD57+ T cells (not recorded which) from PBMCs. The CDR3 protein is CASSPGQAVYGYTF. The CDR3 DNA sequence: TGTGCCAGCAGCCCTGGCCAGGCGGTCTATGGCTACACCTTC.